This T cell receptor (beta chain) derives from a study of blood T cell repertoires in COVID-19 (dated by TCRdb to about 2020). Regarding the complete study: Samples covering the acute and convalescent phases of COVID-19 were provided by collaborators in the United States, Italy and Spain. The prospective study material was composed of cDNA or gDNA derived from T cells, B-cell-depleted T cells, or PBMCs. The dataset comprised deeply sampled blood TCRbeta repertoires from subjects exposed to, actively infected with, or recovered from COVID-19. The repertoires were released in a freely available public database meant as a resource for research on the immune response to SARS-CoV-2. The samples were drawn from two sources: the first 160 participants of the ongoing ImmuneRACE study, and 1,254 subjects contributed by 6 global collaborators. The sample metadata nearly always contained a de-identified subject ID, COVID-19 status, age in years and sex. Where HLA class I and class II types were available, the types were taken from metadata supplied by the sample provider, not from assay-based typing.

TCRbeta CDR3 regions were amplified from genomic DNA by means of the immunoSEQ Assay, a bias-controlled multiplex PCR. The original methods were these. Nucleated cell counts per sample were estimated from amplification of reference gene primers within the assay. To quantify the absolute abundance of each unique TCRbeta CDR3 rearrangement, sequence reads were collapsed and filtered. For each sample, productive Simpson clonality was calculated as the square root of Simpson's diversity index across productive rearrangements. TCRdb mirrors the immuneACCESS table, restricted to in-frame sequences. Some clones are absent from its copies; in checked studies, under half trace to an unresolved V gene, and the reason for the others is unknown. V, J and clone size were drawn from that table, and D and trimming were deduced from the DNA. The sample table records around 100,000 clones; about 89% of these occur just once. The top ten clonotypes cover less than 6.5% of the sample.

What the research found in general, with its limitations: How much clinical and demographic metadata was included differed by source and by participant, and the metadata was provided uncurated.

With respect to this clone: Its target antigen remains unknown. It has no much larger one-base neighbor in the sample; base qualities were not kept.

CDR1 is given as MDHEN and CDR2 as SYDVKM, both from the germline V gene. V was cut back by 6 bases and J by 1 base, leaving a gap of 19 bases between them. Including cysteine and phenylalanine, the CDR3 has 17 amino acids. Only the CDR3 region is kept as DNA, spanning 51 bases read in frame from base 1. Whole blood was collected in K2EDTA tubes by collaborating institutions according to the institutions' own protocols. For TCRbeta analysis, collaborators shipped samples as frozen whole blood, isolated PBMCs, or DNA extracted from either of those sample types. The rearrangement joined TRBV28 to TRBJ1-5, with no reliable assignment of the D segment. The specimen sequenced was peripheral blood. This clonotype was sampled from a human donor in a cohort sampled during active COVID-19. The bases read TGTGCCAGCAGAAAGGGCGGGCTAAAAGGCAGCAATCAGCCCCAGCATTTT. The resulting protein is CASRKGGLKGSNQPQHF.